Below are 8 T cell receptor beta chains sequenced from a single sample in a study of CD8 T cells in Susac syndrome. The RNA input was roughly 0.45 to 1 ug, and it was reverse transcribed with random hexamers. TCRdb re-called the immunoSEQ multiplex PCR reads through MiXCR, storing one row per CDR3 protein. The sample carries just over 300,000 distinct CDR3 sequences, around 90% recorded once. The sequenced sample consisted of CD4+ T cells from PBMCs. These receptors originate from a human donor with multiple sclerosis.

The rearrangement links TRBV7-2 to TRBJ1-4, with 11 positions matching TRBD1. The CDR3 sequence is 17 residues long. The trim removed 5 bases at V and 4 bases at J, leaving 9 bases unmatched. Germline V gene lookup returns CDR1 SGHTA and CDR2 FQGNSA. CDR3 coding DNA: TGTGCCAGCAGCACAGCGGACAGGGGGCTGAGTAATGAAAAACTGTTTTTT. It translates to CASSTADRGLSNEKLFF.

CDR3 sequence reads: CATSEATGDEQYF. CDR3 coding DNA: TGTGCCACCAGTGAAGCCACAGGGGACGAGCAGTACTTC. The chain couples TRBV24-1 to TRBJ2-7, with 7 positions matching TRBD1. The CDR3 covers 13 residues. CDR1 KGHDR and CDR2 SFDVKD come from the germline V gene. V lost 4 bases, J lost 5 bases, and 4 bases stayed unmatched.

Only a few counts were recorded for this clonotype. The V and J genes are TRBV24-1 and TRBJ2-1; D is possibly TRBD1 (5 bases). The CDR3 spans 13 residues. Trimming stripped 3 bases from V and 4 bases from J, with 6 bases between. The germline CDR1 and CDR2 sequences are KGHDR and SFDVKD. The CDR3, as DNA: TGTGCCACCAGTGATAGGGGTTACAATGAGCAGTTCTTC. It translates to CATSDRGYNEQFF.

The chain is built from TRBV12-3 or TRBV12-4 and TRBJ2-3; D unresolved. The CDR3 extends over 14 amino acids. V shed 5 bases and J shed 2 bases, with 11 bases lying between them. The CDR3 nucleotides read TGTGCCAGCAGTATACTACAAGTCACAGATACGCAGTATTTT. Its protein product is CASSILQVTDTQYF.

The chain links TRBV20-1 to TRBJ2-2; 11 bases align to TRBD2. Germline V lookup: CDR1 DFQATT, CDR2 SNEGSKA (reference sequence). V dropped 2 bases and J dropped 2; count of bases not matched to a gene: 4. This CDR3 region has 16 residues. The CDR3 DNA sequence: TGCAGTGCTAGACCTAGCGGGAGGCCTAACACCGGGGAGCTGTTTTTT. Translating it yields CSARPSGRPNTGELFF.

The rearrangement uses TRBV6-1 and TRBJ2-7; no definite D call. Trimming shortened V by 6 bases and J by 0 bases, and 24 bases separated the two germline ends. The V gene's germline CDR1 is MNHNS and CDR2 SASEGT. CDR3 size: 18 residues. DNA of the CDR3: TGTGCCAGCAGCCCATACGCCCCTGGGCTCGTCAGCTCCTACGAGCAGTACTTC. This translates into CASSPYAPGLVSSYEQYF.

The chain carries TRBV12-3 or TRBV12-4 and TRBJ2-1, with 8 bases identical to TRBD2. The CDR3 has 16 amino acids. V trimming: 3 bases; J trimming: 6 bases; junction bases outside the gene matches: 10. DNA for the CDR3: TGTGCCAGCAGTTTGGCATGGACCGGGGGGGGCAATGAGCAGTTCTTC. Its translation is CASSLAWTGGGNEQFF.

The chain uses TRBV19 and TRBJ1-5; D call uncertain. CDR1 and CDR2 (germline): LNHDA, SQIVND (reference sequence). V dropped 3 bases and J dropped 10 bases, with 16 bases sitting between them. The CDR3 is made up of 14 amino acids. CDR3 loop: CASSIQRVSRPQHF. Here the CDR3 DNA reads TGTGCCAGTAGTATCCAGCGGGTCAGTCGACCCCAGCATTTT. The full variable domain, its missing parts supplied by reference TRBV19 and TRBJ1-5, is DGGITQSPKYLFRKEGQNVTLSCEQNLNHDAMYWYRQDPGQGLRLIYYSQIVNDFQKGDIAEGYSVSREKKESFPLTVTSAQKNPTAFYLCASSIQRVSRPQHFGDGTRLSIL.